These T cell receptor beta chains were read from a single sample in a study of PD-1 blockade in mismatch repair-deficient tumors. TCRdb's table, derived via immunoSEQ multiplex PCR, lists solely in-frame clones and lacks some. The sample has tens of thousands of clones, 70% to 90% seen once. This specimen was peripheral blood, taken 44 weeks after starting pembrolizumab. Receptors were obtained from an adult with mismatch repair-deficient cancer. Each CDR3 is given with its conserved first and last residue. Each record gives: V gene, CDR3 length, clone size, J gene, D gene, CDR3 protein, CDR3 DNA. The D gene is left open where the match is weak. Not all rows give a size; the values are once, few, many and, for expanded clones, a class.

>TRBV7-9|13|-|TRBJ1-1|TRBD1
CASNTGDGTEAFF
TGTGCCAGCAACACAGGGGATGGCACTGAAGCTTTCTTT
>TRBV7-2|15|-|TRBJ2-3|-
CASSLERSSTDTQYF
TGTGCCAGCAGCTTAGAACGAAGTTCCACAGATACGCAGTATTTT
>TRBV27|13|few|TRBJ1-5|-
CASRKELNQPQHF
TGTGCCAGCCGCAAAGAACTCAATCAGCCCCAGCATTTT
>TRBV6-1|15|-|TRBJ1-1|-
CASSDHAAANTEAFF
TGTGCCAGCAGTGACCACGCAGCAGCGAACACTGAAGCTTTCTTT
>TRBV2|13|-|TRBJ2-2|-
CASVGDGVASLFF
TGTGCCAGCGTGGGGGACGGCGTGGCTTCGCTGTTTTTT
>TRBV11-1|15|-|TRBJ2-1|-
CASTARRSGNNEQFF
TGTGCCAGCACCGCCCGGAGGTCGGGGAACAATGAGCAGTTCTTC
>TRBV6-1|15|-|TRBJ2-7|TRBD1
CASSGRTGGGYEQYF
TGTGCCAGCAGTGGGAGGACAGGGGGCGGCTACGAGCAGTACTTC
>TRBV6-5|14|-|TRBJ1-1|TRBD1
CASSYLLGQGGAFF
TGTGCCAGCAGTTACCTGTTAGGACAGGGGGGAGCTTTCTTT
>TRBV4-1|16|-|TRBJ1-4|-
CASSQVNLGFSEKLFF
TGCGCCAGCAGCCAAGTTAATTTGGGTTTTTCGGAAAAACTGTTTTTT
>TRBV5-1|13|once|TRBJ1-1|-
CASSLRTTTEAFF
TGCGCCAGCAGCCTTAGGACAACCACTGAAGCTTTCTTT
>TRBV9|14|-|TRBJ2-7|-
CASSVAPGDYEQYF
TGTGCCAGCAGCGTAGCTCCTGGAGACTACGAGCAGTACTTC
>TRBV5-1|16|-|TRBJ1-2|TRBD1
CASIFRDRLIGYGYTF
TGCGCCAGCATTTTCCGGGACAGGTTGATCGGCTATGGCTACACCTTC